The 30 T cell receptor beta chains in this list originate from one sample, sequenced in a study of blood T cell repertoires in COVID-19. Clones were read by immunoSEQ multiplex PCR, and TCRdb kept only the in-frame ones, dropping some. The sample has some 100,000 clones, over 85% seen once. Sequenced: peripheral blood. These receptors all come from a man in his sixties or seventies with acute or convalescent COVID-19.

This chain joins TRBV24-1 and TRBJ2-2; 14 bases agree with TRBD2. Germline trimming cut 7 bases from V and 4 bases from J; bases unmatched to any gene: 7. Germline V lookup: CDR1 KGHDR, CDR2 SFDVKD. The length of the CDR3 is 17 residues. CDR3 loop: CATSPGLAGEITGELFF. DNA of the CDR3: TGTGCCACCAGCCCGGGACTAGCGGGAGAGATCACCGGGGAGCTGTTTTTT.

This sequence joins TRBV19 and TRBJ1-2; D not resolved. Germline V lookup: CDR1 LNHDA, CDR2 SQIVND (reference sequence). V gave up 8 bases and J gave up 4 bases, with 8 bases separating them. This CDR3 is built from 11 residues. The CDR3 here is CASYYLYGYTF. CDR3 nucleotide sequence: TGTGCCAGTTACTACCTCTATGGCTACACCTTC.

The J gene is TRBJ1-3, the V gene TRBV5-1; 9 nucleotides agree with TRBD1. Germline CDR1 and CDR2: SGHRS and YFSETQ. The CDR3 covers 15 residues. J was trimmed by 4 bases and V by 1 base; bases with no gene match: 3. Here the CDR3 DNA reads TGCGCCAGCAGCTTGACAGGGGGCTTAGGAAACACCATATATTTT. It encodes CASSLTGGLGNTIYF.

The chain is built from TRBV5-1 and TRBJ2-7; D remains ambiguous. The germline V gene encodes CDR1 SGHRS and CDR2 YFSETQ. The germline V and J ends were trimmed by 0 bases and 6 bases, with 13 bases remaining between them. CDR3 size: 14 residues. The CDR3, as DNA: TGCGCCAGCAGCTTGGTCGATCAACCACTCGAGCAGTACTTC. It encodes CASSLVDQPLEQYF.

J is TRBJ2-7 and V is TRBV11-2, with 8 bases aligning to TRBD2. The CDR3 contains 15 residues. Germline loops: CDR1 SGHAT, CDR2 FQNNGV. The junction had 3 bases not matched to a gene; V was cut back by 1 base and J by 1 base. The CDR3 region has the DNA TGTGCCAGCAGCTTAGTACTAGCGGAGTCCTACGAGCAGTACTTC. Its protein is CASSLVLAESYEQYF.

The chain employs TRBV7-9 and TRBJ1-1; D is undetermined. This CDR3 is 11 amino acids long. Per the germline V gene, CDR1 is SEHNR and CDR2 is FQNEAQ (reference sequence). Deletions cut 5 bases from V and 6 bases from J, with 7 bases between. The CDR3 sequence: CASSIQPEAFF. Written as DNA, the CDR3 is TGTGCCAGCAGCATACAGCCTGAAGCTTTCTTT. Based on the CDR3 plus reference TRBV7-9 and TRBJ1-1, the full variable domain is DTGVSQNPRHKITKRGQNVTFRCDPISEHNRLYWYRQTLGQGPEFLTYFQNEAQLEKSRLLSDRFSAERPKGSFSTLEIQRTEQGDSAMYLCASSIQPEAFFGQGTRLTVV.

This clone has a single count. This chain connects TRBV7-9 to TRBJ1-1; D possibly corresponds to TRBD1 (6 bases). The V gene lost 5 bases and the J gene lost 1 base, with 11 bases spanning the gap. CDR1 and CDR2 from the germline V gene are SEHNR and FQNEAQ (reference sequence). There are 14 residues in the CDR3. CDR3 nucleotide sequence: TGTGCCAGCAGCCTCAGGACAGAGAACACTGAAGCTTTCTTT. This encodes CASSLRTENTEAFF. The variable domain in full, completed from reference TRBV7-9 and TRBJ1-1, reads DTGVSQNPRHKITKRGQNVTFRCDPISEHNRLYWYRQTLGQGPEFLTYFQNEAQLEKSRLLSDRFSAERPKGSFSTLEIQRTEQGDSAMYLCASSLRTENTEAFFGQGTRLTVV.

The genes are TRBV5-8 and TRBJ2-2; the match to TRBD1 covers 10 bases. This CDR3 has 15 residues. Per the germline V gene, CDR1 is SGHTS and CDR2 is YDEGEE. With V trimmed by 6 bases and J by 5 bases, 7 bases remained unmatched. CDR3 bases: TGTGCCAGCACCCCGGGACAGGGGAGTACCGGGGAGCTGTTTTTT. It codes for CASTPGQGSTGELFF.

The sample holds one count of this clone. The chain uses TRBV19 and TRBJ1-1, with D unclear. This CDR3 contains 12 residues. V gave up 7 bases and J gave up 4 bases, with 10 bases separating them. CDR1 and CDR2 from the germline V gene are LNHDA and SQIVND (reference sequence). The CDR3 nucleotides read TGTGCCAGTAAGGAGGGAACCACTGAAGCTTTCTTT. Translating gives CASKEGTTEAFF.

V is TRBV11-3 and J is TRBJ2-3; D is possibly TRBD1 (6 bases). Germline CDR1 is SGHNT and CDR2 is YENEEA. The CDR3 has 14 amino acids. The V end lost 1 base, the J end lost 5 bases, and 10 bases lay between the germline ends. The CDR3 loop reads CASSLGGPRDTQYF. CDR3 nucleotide sequence: TGTGCCAGCAGCTTAGGGGGGCCGCGAGATACGCAGTATTTT.

This chain joins TRBV18 and TRBJ1-5; the D gene is possibly TRBD1 (5 bases). Between the trimmed V and J ends, which lost 5 bases and 0 bases, there was a span of 20 bases. CDR3 length: 18 residues. CDR1 and CDR2 from the germline V gene are KGHSH and LQKENI. In nucleotides, the CDR3 is TGTGCCAGCTCATTCAACAGGTTTTCCGTGGATAGCAATCAGCCCCAGCATTTT. Protein sequence: CASSFNRFSVDSNQPQHF.

The J gene is TRBJ2-3, the V gene TRBV5-6; 13 nucleotides line up with TRBD2. The CDR3 is 17 amino acids. J gave up 2 bases and V 4 bases, and 7 bases lay outside the gene matches. The V gene's germline CDR1 is SGHDT and CDR2 YYEEEE. This chain's CDR3 is CASSLGLAGVLTDTQYF. As DNA, the CDR3 is TGTGCCAGCAGCCTCGGACTAGCGGGGGTGCTCACAGATACGCAGTATTTT. Full variable domain (outside the CDR3, taken from reference TRBV5-6 and TRBJ2-3): DAGVTQSPTHLIKTRGQQVTLRCSPKSGHDTVSWYQQALGQGPQFIFQYYEEEERQRGNFPDRFSGHQFPNYSSELNVNALLLGDSALYLCASSLGLAGVLTDTQYFGPGTRLTVL.

The chain links TRBV10-3 to TRBJ2-1; TRBD2 agrees at 7 bases. Germline loops: CDR1 ENHRY, CDR2 SYGVKD. CDR3 length: 16 amino acids. Trimming took 8 bases from V and 0 from J; bases not matched to a gene: 10. CDR3 residues: CAIASGGEGSYNEQFF. The CDR3 region has the DNA TGTGCCATCGCTAGCGGAGGGGAGGGCTCCTACAATGAGCAGTTCTTC.

At least ten counts were recorded for this clone. This chain joins TRBV4-1 and TRBJ1-1, with D unresolved. Germline V gives CDR1 MGHRA, CDR2 YSYEKL. The CDR3 loop spans 13 amino acids. The V end was cut by 4 bases, the J end by 1 base, with 7 bases between. CDR3 sequence: CASSRDGNTEAFF. The CDR3, as DNA: TGCGCCAGCAGCCGAGACGGGAACACTGAAGCTTTCTTT.

This rearrangement joins TRBV12-3 or TRBV12-4 to TRBJ1-1; D not certain. CDR3 length: 12 amino acids. Trimming took 7 bases from V and 1 from J, leaving 7 bases between them. The CDR3 region has the DNA TGTGCCAGCACATCCCCGAACACTGAAGCTTTCTTT. It specifies CASTSPNTEAFF.

CDR3 amino acids: CASSRGHSPLHF. In DNA, the CDR3 is TGCGCCAGCAGTAGGGGTCATTCACCCCTCCACTTT. This chain joins TRBV23-1 and TRBJ1-6; D might be TRBD1 (5 bases). TRBV23-1 is an ORF, and what it does is uncertain. Trimming stripped 5 bases from V and 8 bases from J, with 7 bases between. The length of the CDR3 is 12 residues.

The chain joins TRBV2 to TRBJ1-1, with TRBD1 matching 8 bases. Germline V gene lookup returns CDR1 SNHLY and CDR2 FYNNEI. The ends lost 5 bases at V and 5 bases at J; junction bases unmatched: 4. The CDR3 consists of 13 residues. CDR3 nucleotide sequence: TGTGCCAGCAGTCCAGGACAGGGTACTGAAGCTTTCTTT. Its translation is CASSPGQGTEAFF.

J is TRBJ2-1 and V is TRBV14, with 9 bases that match TRBD2. After removal of 1 base from V and 6 bases from J, the junction contained 7 bases not matched to a gene. Germline V gene data show CDR1 as SGHDN and CDR2 as FVKESK. The CDR3 contains 16 residues. CDR3 coding DNA: TGTGCCAGCAGCCAAGGAGGCGGGAGGGTAGGCAATGAGCAGTTCTTC. It specifies CASSQGGGRVGNEQFF. Based on the CDR3 plus reference TRBV14 and TRBJ2-1, the full variable domain is EAGVTQFPSHSVIEKGQTVTLRCDPISGHDNLYWYRRVMGKEIKFLLHFVKESKQDESGMPNNRFLAERTGGTYSTLKVQPAELEDSGVYFCASSQGGGRVGNEQFFGPGTRLTVL.

J is TRBJ2-3 and V is TRBV28, with 14 nucleotides matching TRBD2. This CDR3 spans 20 amino acids. V gave up 10 bases and J gave up 2 bases; unmatched junction bases: 20. Germline V gene sequence: CDR1 MDHEN, CDR2 SYDVKM. As DNA, the CDR3 is TGTGCCACCAACTACCCGACGGGACTAGCGGGAGTTGCCGCCACAGATACGCAGTATTTT. Amino acid sequence: CATNYPTGLAGVAATDTQYF.

The V and J genes are TRBV13 and TRBJ2-7, with TRBD1 matching 8 bases. CDR3 length equals 15 residues. The germline V gene encodes CDR1 PRHDT and CDR2 FYEKMQ (reference sequence). The J segment lost 2 bases and the V segment lost 5 bases, leaving 8 bases of the junction unmatched. CDR3 nucleotides: TGTGCCAGCAGCGGACAGGGTCCCCCAGCCTACGAGCAGTACTTC. Encoded protein: CASSGQGPPAYEQYF.

The DNA of the CDR3 is TGTGCCAGCAGGAAAGACAGGGAAGGCGGCTACACCTTC. Translated: CASRKDREGGYTF. The gene calls are TRBV6-5 and TRBJ1-2; 7 bases match TRBD1. Trimming at V came to 6 bases and at J to 8 bases, leaving 9 bases not matched to a gene. Germline V gene lookup returns CDR1 MNHEY and CDR2 SVGAGI. The CDR3 spans 13 residues.

The chain carries TRBV5-4 and TRBJ1-2; 10 bases map to TRBD1. J gave up 8 bases and V 5 bases, and 3 bases lay outside the gene matches. Germline assignment: CDR1 SGHNT and CDR2 YYREEE (reference sequence). This CDR3 is built from 12 residues. The CDR3 here is CASRTGGLGYTF. The CDR3 nucleotides read TGTGCCAGCAGGACAGGGGGCCTAGGCTACACCTTC.

The V and J genes are TRBV5-1 and TRBJ2-7; 7 nucleotides match TRBD1. V lost 0 bases and J lost 3; bases outside the gene matches: 3. Germline V gives CDR1 SGHRS, CDR2 YFSETQ. This CDR3 has 14 amino acids. This chain's CDR3 is CASSLGQGIYEQYF. Here the CDR3 DNA reads TGCGCCAGCAGCTTGGGACAGGGAATCTACGAGCAGTACTTC.

The rearrangement links TRBV11-2 to TRBJ2-1, with 8 bases aligning to TRBD1. There are 14 residues in the CDR3. V trimming: 5 bases; J trimming: 7 bases; junction bases outside the gene matches: 7. Germline CDR1 and CDR2: SGHAT and FQNNGV. Written as DNA, the CDR3 is TGTGCCAGCAGCCAGAGGACAGGGATAAATGAGCAGTTCTTC. It codes for CASSQRTGINEQFF.

The chain carries TRBV19 and TRBJ2-1; 9 bases are shared with TRBD1. The J segment lost 0 bases and the V segment lost 3 bases, leaving 9 bases of the junction unmatched. CDR1 and CDR2 (germline): LNHDA, SQIVND (reference sequence). This CDR3 comprises 18 residues. As DNA, the CDR3 is TGTGCCAGTAGTATGGGACAGGGTCTGAAGAGCTCCTACAATGAGCAGTTCTTC. Its translation is CASSMGQGLKSSYNEQFF.

CDR3 residues: CASSGHSSTDTQYF. CDR3 bases: TGCGCCAGCAGCGGTCACTCAAGCACAGATACGCAGTATTTT. The chain links TRBV5-1 to TRBJ2-3; D ambiguous. The CDR3 runs 14 residues. The germline gives CDR1 SGHRS, CDR2 YFSETQ. Trimming left V 4 bases short and J 0 bases short, with 9 bases between.

This clone came up a few times. Other DNA sequences in the sample encode the same CDR3. The V call is TRBV5-1, the J call TRBJ2-1, with 11 bases fitting TRBD2. V trimming: 1 base; J trimming: 0 bases; junction bases outside the gene matches: 0. The CDR3 has 16 residues. Germline CDR1 and CDR2: SGHRS and YFSETQ. CDR3 coding DNA: TGCGCCAGCAGCTTGACTAGCGGGGGCTCCTACAATGAGCAGTTCTTC. Translating it yields CASSLTSGGSYNEQFF.

This clone was seen many times. This sequence joins TRBV5-1 and TRBJ2-5; 7 bases map to TRBD2. Looked up from germline, CDR1 is SGHRS and CDR2 is YFSETQ. The CDR3 spans 12 residues. The V gene end was trimmed by 5 bases and the J gene end by 5 bases; junction bases not matched to a gene: 3. CDR3 bases: TGCGCCAGCAGGGGGAGGGCGGAGACCCAGTACTTC. Residues: CASRGRAETQYF.

The chain uses TRBV6-2 or TRBV6-3 and TRBJ2-1; D is perhaps TRBD1 (5 bases). Trimming stripped 6 bases from V and 3 bases from J, with 9 bases between. The CDR3 covers 13 residues. Germline CDR1 MNHEY, CDR2 SVGEGT. The CDR3 spells CASSTTGYNEQFF. The CDR3 nucleotides are TGTGCCAGCAGCACTACAGGCTACAATGAGCAGTTCTTC.

The rearrangement uses TRBV6-5 and TRBJ1-1, with TRBD1 matching over 7 bases. The length of the CDR3 is 14 residues. The germline gives CDR1 MNHEY, CDR2 SVGAGI. The V segment lost 6 bases and the J segment 7 bases; nucleotides outside the gene matches: 11. CDR3 residues: CASRNRQGALEAFF. The CDR3 DNA follows: TGTGCCAGCAGGAATAGACAGGGAGCCCTTGAAGCTTTCTTT.